The clone carrying this T cell receptor beta chain was detected only once. No antigen is known for it. The CDR3 is 17 residues long. Germline V gives CDR1 LGHNT, CDR2 FRNRAP. Between the trimmed V and J ends, which lost 1 base and 1 base, there was a span of 14 bases. TCRdb's table, derived via immunoSEQ multiplex PCR, lists solely in-frame clones and lacks some. The table shows about 130,000 clones, with under 90% occurring only once. This entry comes from a study of T cell responses to AZD1222 COVID-19 vaccine. Study results and caveats: Clonal diversity was possibly underestimated; the donors were predominantly white British and more often female.

This specimen consisted of peripheral blood, obtained on day 0 of AZD1222 vaccination. The rearrangement joins TRBV12-5 to TRBJ1-5, with D perhaps matching TRBD1 (6 bases). The clonotype originates from an adult in good health. CDR3 DNA: TGTGCTAGTGGTTTGGGGTTAGGCGGGGGCAGCAATCAGCCCCAGCATTTT. As protein: CASGLGLGGGSNQPQHF.